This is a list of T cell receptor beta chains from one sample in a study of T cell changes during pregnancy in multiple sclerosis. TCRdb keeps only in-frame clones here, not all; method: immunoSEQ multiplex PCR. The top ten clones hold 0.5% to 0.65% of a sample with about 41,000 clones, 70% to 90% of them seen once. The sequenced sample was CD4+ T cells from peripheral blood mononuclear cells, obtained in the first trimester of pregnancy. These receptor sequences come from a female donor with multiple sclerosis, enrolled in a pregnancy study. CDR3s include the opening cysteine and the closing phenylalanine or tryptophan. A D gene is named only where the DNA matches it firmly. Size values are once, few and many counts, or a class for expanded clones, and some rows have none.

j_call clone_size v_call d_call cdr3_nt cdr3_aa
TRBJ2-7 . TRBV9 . TGTGCCAGCAGCCTCGGTAGCCTTTCATCTGGCGAGCAGTACTTC CASSLGSLSSGEQYF
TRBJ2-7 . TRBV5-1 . TGCGCCAGCAGCTTGGTTGGCAGGAACTACGAGCAGTACTTC CASSLVGRNYEQYF
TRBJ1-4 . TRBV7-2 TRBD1 TGTGCCAGCAGCTTAGTGTTACAGGGGACTAATGAAAAACTGTTTTTT CASSLVLQGTNEKLFF
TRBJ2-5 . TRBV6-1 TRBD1 TGTGCCAGCAGGCGACAGGGGGCGCTCCCAGAGACCCAGTACTTC CASRRQGALPETQYF
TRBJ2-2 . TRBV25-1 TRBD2 TGTGCCAGCAGTGGAATAAGACGGGAGGGCCGTACCGGGGAGCTGTTTTTT CASSGIRREGRTGELFF
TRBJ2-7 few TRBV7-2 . TGTGCCAGCAGCGCGAGATACGAGCAGTACTTC CASSARYEQYF
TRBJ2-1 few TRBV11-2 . TGTGCCAGCAGCTTAGACCCCGCAGGGTCCTCCTCTACGTTCTTC CASSLDPAGSSSTFF
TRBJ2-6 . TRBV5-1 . TGCGCCAGCAGCTTGGATGCGAGAGGGGCCAACGTCCTGACTTTC CASSLDARGANVLTF
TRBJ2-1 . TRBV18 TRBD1 TGTGCCAGCTCACCCCGAGACAGGGGGCTGGCGGGAGTCCATGAGCAGTTCTTC CASSPRDRGLAGVHEQFF
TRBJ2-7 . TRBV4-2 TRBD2 TGTGCCAGCAGCCAAACTAGCGGGAGGTTCTCCTACGAGCAGTACTTC CASSQTSGRFSYEQYF